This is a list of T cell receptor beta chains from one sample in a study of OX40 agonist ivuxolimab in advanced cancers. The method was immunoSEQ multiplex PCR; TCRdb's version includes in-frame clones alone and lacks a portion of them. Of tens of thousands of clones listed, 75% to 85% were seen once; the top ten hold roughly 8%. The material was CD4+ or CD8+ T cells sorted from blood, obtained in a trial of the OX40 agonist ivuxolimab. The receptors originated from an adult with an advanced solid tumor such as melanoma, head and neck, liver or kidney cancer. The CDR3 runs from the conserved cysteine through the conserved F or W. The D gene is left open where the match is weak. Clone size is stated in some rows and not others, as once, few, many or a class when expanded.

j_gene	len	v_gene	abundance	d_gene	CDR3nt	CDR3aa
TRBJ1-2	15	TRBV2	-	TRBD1	TGTGCCAGCACCCCAGGGGGGGGAGCGGGCTATGGCTACACCTTC	CASTPGGGAGYGYTF
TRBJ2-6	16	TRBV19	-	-	TGTGCCAGTACCTTGGGGGCGGGGACTGGGGCCAACGTCCTGACTTTC	CASTLGAGTGANVLTF
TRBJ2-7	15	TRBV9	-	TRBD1	TGTGCCAGCAACCAGGGACAGGGCGAATTATCCGAGCAATACTTC	CASNQGQGELSEQYF
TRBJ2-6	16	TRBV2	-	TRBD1	TGTGCCAGCAGTCAGGGGGCGTCCTCTGGGGCCAACGTCCTGACTTTC	CASSQGASSGANVLTF
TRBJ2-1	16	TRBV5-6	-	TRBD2	TGTGCCAGCAGCCGCATCCTAGCGGGGTCGTACAATGAGCAGTTCTTC	CASSRILAGSYNEQFF
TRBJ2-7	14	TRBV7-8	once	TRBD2	TGTGCCAGCAGCCCCCCCGGGCTGGGGGGGGAGCAGTACTTC	CASSPPGLGGEQYF
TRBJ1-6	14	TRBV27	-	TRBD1	TGTGCCAGCAGTTCGGGACAGTCTAATTCACCCCTCCACTTT	CASSSGQSNSPLHF
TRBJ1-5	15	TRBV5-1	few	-	TGCGCCAGCAGCTTGGAAGGGGATGGGGGGCAGCCCCAGCATTTT	CASSLEGDGGQPQHF
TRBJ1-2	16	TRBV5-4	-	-	TGTGCCAGCAGCTTGGGGGGGGCGCAGGCTAACTATGGCTACACCTTC	CASSLGGAQANYGYTF
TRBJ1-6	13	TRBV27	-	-	TGTGCCAGTCACCAGGGTTTGAATTCACCCCTCCACTTT	CASHQGLNSPLHF
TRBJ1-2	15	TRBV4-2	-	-	TGTGCCAGCAGCCAGGGGCAGGGAGGAGAGTATGGCTACACCTTC	CASSQGQGGEYGYTF
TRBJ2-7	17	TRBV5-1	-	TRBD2	TGCGCCAGCAGCTTGGCCGGCCCGGGACTAGCGTCTTACGAGCAGTACTTC	CASSLAGPGLASYEQYF
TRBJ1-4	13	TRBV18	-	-	TGTGCCAGCTCACCCCAGGGCCAGGAAAAACTGTTTTTT	CASSPQGQEKLFF
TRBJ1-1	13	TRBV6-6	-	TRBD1	TGTGCCAGCAGCTACGACAGGGGCGGGGGAGCTTTCTTT	CASSYDRGGGAFF
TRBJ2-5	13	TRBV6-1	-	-	TGTGCCAGCAGGAGGACGGCTCAAGAGACCCAGTACTTC	CASRRTAQETQYF
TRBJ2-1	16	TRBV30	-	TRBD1	TGTGCCTGGAGTCCCACCGGGACAGGGGGCAGGAATGAGCAGTTCTTC	CAWSPTGTGGRNEQFF
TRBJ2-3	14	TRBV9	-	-	TGTGCCAGCAACCGGGGGTTTAGCACAGATACGCAGTATTTT	CASNRGFSTDTQYF
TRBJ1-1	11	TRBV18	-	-	TGTGCCAGCTCAAGCGCGCCTGAAGCTTTCTTT	CASSSAPEAFF
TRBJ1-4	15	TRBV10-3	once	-	TGTGCCATCAGTGAGTCGATAGCAGGGGCCGAAAAACTGTTTTTT	CAISESIAGAEKLFF
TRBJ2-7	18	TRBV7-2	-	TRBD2	TGTGCCAGCAGCCTATCGGGACTAGCGGGAGGGCCCGGGTACGAGCAGTACTTC	CASSLSGLAGGPGYEQYF
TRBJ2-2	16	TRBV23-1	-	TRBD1	TGCGCCAGCAGTCGCGGACAGGGTCTTTTGACCGGGGAGCTGTTTTTT	CASSRGQGLLTGELFF
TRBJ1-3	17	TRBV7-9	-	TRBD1	TGTGCCAGCAGCTTAGGCAGGGGGAATCTATTTGGAAACACCATATATTTT	CASSLGRGNLFGNTIYF
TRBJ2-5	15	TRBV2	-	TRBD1	TGTGCCAGCAGTGACACAGGGGGCGCGGAGGAGACCCAGTACTTC	CASSDTGGAEETQYF
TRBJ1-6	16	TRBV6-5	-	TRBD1	TGTGCCAGCAGTTACCCTCCGGGACAGGGTAATTCACCCCTCCACTTT	CASSYPPGQGNSPLHF
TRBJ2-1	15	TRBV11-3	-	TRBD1	TGTGCCAGCAGCTTAGATTCCAGGGGGAACAATGAGCAGTTCTTC	CASSLDSRGNNEQFF
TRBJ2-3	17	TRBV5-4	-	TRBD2	TGTGCCAGCAGCTTGGCCTTAGCGGGGGGCTACACAGATACGCAGTATTTT	CASSLALAGGYTDTQYF
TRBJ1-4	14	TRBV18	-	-	TGTGCCAGCTCACCAGTGGGGGCGGATGAAAAACTGTTTTTT	CASSPVGADEKLFF
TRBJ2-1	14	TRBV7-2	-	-	TGTGCCAGCAGCTTAGCGCGACTTGACAATGAGCAGTTCTTC	CASSLARLDNEQFF
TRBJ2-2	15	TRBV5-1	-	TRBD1	TGCGCCAGCAGCCTAGGGACAGGGGGGCCCGGGGAGCTGTTTTTT	CASSLGTGGPGELFF
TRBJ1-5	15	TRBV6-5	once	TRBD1	TGTGCCAGCAGTTACTCTGGGACAGCGGATCAGCCCCAGCATTTT	CASSYSGTADQPQHF
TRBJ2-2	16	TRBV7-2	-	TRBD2	TGTGCCAGCAGCTCAAGCACTAGCGGGTCCACCGGGGAGCTGTTTTTT	CASSSSTSGSTGELFF
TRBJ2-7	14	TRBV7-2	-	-	TGTGCCAGCAGCTTACGGACTACGGGGTACGAGCAGTACTTC	CASSLRTTGYEQYF
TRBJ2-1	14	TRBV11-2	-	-	TGTGCCAGCAGCTCGGACAGCTCCTACAATGAGCAGTTCTTC	CASSSDSSYNEQFF
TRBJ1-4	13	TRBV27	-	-	TGTGCCAGCAGTTTGTACGGAGGTGAAAAACTGTTTTTT	CASSLYGGEKLFF
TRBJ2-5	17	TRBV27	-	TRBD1	TGTGCCAGCAGTGCTACACAGGGGGCGGGGGATCGGGAGACCCAGTACTTC	CASSATQGAGDRETQYF
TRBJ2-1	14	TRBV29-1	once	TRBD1	TGCAGCGTTGATTTACAGGGGATTTACAATGAGCAGTTCTTC	CSVDLQGIYNEQFF
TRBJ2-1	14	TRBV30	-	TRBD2	TGTGCCTGGAGTCTAGCGGGAGGGCCTCATGAGCAGTTCTTC	CAWSLAGGPHEQFF
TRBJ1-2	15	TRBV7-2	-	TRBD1	TGTGCCAGCAGCCCCGAGAGGGCAGGGGGCTATGGCTACACCTTC	CASSPERAGGYGYTF
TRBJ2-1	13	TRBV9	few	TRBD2	TGTGCCAGCAGCGCCTGGACTAGTAATGAGCAGTTCTTC	CASSAWTSNEQFF
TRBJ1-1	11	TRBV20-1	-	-	TGCAGTGCTAGTAACCGGGCTGAAGCTTTCTTT	CSASNRAEAFF
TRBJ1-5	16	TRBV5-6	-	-	TGTGCCAGCAGCCCCGGGGGGGGCCTCCAATATCAGCCCCAGCATTTT	CASSPGGGLQYQPQHF
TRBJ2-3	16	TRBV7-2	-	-	TGTGCCAGCAGCCGAATTGGGGTGGGGGGCGCAGATACGCAGTATTTT	CASSRIGVGGADTQYF
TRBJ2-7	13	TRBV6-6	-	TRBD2	TGTGCCAGCAGGGGACTAGCGGGAGAAGAGCAGTACTTC	CASRGLAGEEQYF